This T cell receptor (beta chain) comes out of a study of T cell responses to AZD1222 COVID-19 vaccine. Note on this clone: As yet, its antigen is unknown.

Measured with immunoSEQ multiplex PCR; TCRdb has only the in-frame clones, and not every one. This sample has some 140,000 clones, with roughly nine tenths found just once. Points from the study as a whole: Regions 160-218 and 743-854 held dominance among vaccine-associated CD4 TCRs, which spanned spike. Nearly half of spike-specific TCRs reportedly go after variant regions that carry no mutations. Repertoires in all cases were sampled only once the peak T cell response had passed. Two doses of AZD1222 preceded a rise in Spike-specific TCR breadth and depth.

This specimen consisted of peripheral blood, obtained 28 days after the second AZD1222 dose. The TCR comes from an adult who received the AZD1222 COVID-19 vaccine.

For the CDR3, the DNA is TGTGCCAGCTCACCACCGGGACAGGGGGACTACAATGAGCAGTTCTTC. As protein: CASSPPGQGDYNEQFF. The genes are TRBV18 and TRBJ2-1, with TRBD1 identical over 11 bases. CDR3 length: 16 amino acids. Germline V lookup: CDR1 KGHSH, CDR2 LQKENI. The J segment lost 3 bases and the V segment lost 0 bases, leaving 1 base of the junction unmatched. The full variable domain, with the rest looked up from reference TRBV18 and TRBJ2-1, is NAGVMQNPRHLVRRRGQEARLRCSPMKGHSHVYWYRQLPEEGLKFMVYLQKENIIDESGMPKERFSAEFPKEGPSILRIQQVVRGDSAAYFCASSPPGQGDYNEQFFGPGTRLTVL.